Included here is one T cell receptor beta chain sequence, with context. This clone was detected once. There is no known antigen for this receptor. No clone much larger than this one lies a single base away; base qualities are absent. This entry belongs to a study of shared clonotypes between healthy human individuals (TCRdb year 2020). In terms of the full investigation: The cohort comprised a couple of women and a few men aged 18 to 49 years. To increase sequencing depth and limit assay-specific biases, TCR repertoire library preparation and sequencing were carried out by different laboratories using diverse techniques. The study deeply sequenced blood TCR repertoires of five healthy adults to estimate repertoire size and the extent of clonotype sharing between individuals. Leukapheresis yielded between about 0.85 and 10 billion PBMCs per donor. For each donor, CD4 naive and CD4 memory were each run on three plates, CD8 naive on two plates, and CD8 memory on one plate. The paper's findings and limits, for the study overall: Approximately 5% of naive CD4, 3% to 4% of naive CD8, about 2.1% of memory CD4, and 0.4% of memory CD8 clonotypes were shared across four donors. Based on pairwise subsampling, the degree of clonotype sharing among donors was expected to be affected by sequencing depth. Incomplete sequencing was indicated by rarefaction of sorted-subset datasets, despite the large sequencing depth. The small number of donors limited the genetic and exposure-history diversity represented. Compared with non-shared clonotypes, the clonotypes found in all four sorted-subset donors had higher generation probabilities. Sampling was limited to blood, and TCR repertoires in tissue likely differ from TCR repertoires in blood. Larger estimated clonotype richness was generally found for naive subsets than for memory subsets.

Healthy HIV-negative adults with no recently reported acute infections or vaccinations were included as donors. Every donor was a Caucasian adult residing in Nashville, Tennessee, USA. CD4+ T cells were enriched by magnetic negative selection; naive cells were then positively selected on CD45RA, and the negative fraction formed the memory subset. Blood was obtained by leukapheresis, after which PBMCs were separated by Ficoll-Histopaque density gradient centrifugation and cryopreserved in liquid nitrogen vapor phase. Analytical flow cytometry was used to check the purity and quantity of each magnetically sorted T cell population. Genomic DNA was isolated from every sorted fraction and measured by UV absorbance on a Nanodrop 2000c. Using the deep immunoSEQ assay, TCR CDR3 regions were amplified from genomic DNA by multiplex PCR. Extracted genomic DNA from each cell subset was distributed evenly across all wells of several immunoSEQ 96-well plates, and each plate was treated as a replicate. For sorted subsets, about 0.2 ug genomic DNA, equal to 30,000 to 35,000 T cell genomes, was loaded into each replicate PCR. Purified libraries were quantified with a Qubit 3.0 fluorometer, sized on a Bioanalyzer 2100, and re-quantified with the KAPA Library Quantification kit. A separate single-read 150-cycle Illumina NextSeq 550 flow cell was used to sequence each immunoSEQ 96-well plate. The study's processing was this. Because the immunoSEQ output included only junctional sequences and no quality scores, the filtering could not be the same as the filtering used for full-length reads. Sequences were annotated with PyIR, a Python wrapper for IgBLAST v1.9, and V/J genes and CDR3 were assigned using IMGT germline references. Reads were removed for weak V/J assignments (E-value above 1e-6), missing CDR3, stop codons, out-of-frame junctions, or ambiguous translated residues. V3J clonotypes were defined as sequences sharing an identical inferred V gene, J gene, and CDR3 amino acid sequence. The percentage overlap between two repertoires was calculated by dividing the number of shared unique clonotypes by the size of the smaller repertoire. Richness of each repertoire was evaluated using RTK rarefaction, the Chao1 estimator, and Recon v2.1 estimates of unobserved clonotypes. Generation probabilities for all TCRbeta clonotypes obtained by the gDNA method from a few donors were computed using OLGA. The table was pulled from immuneACCESS by TCRdb, which kept in-frame rearrangements only. Such tables lose some clones; where checked, under half of the loss comes from unresolved V genes, and the rest has no known cause. Clonal size and the V and J genes are those of that table, whereas D and trimming came from the DNA. For this sample the table gives 2 million to 2.5 million clones, of which under 95% were detected only once. Of the sample, 0.37% is held by the ten largest clones.

The receptor was isolated from a man aged 18 to 29 in good health. Some clones in this sample may be carry-over from other donors' samples. The material sequenced was naive CD4+ T cells from PBMCs. Interpreted using the paper, the cell subset or site label stands for: CD45RA+ positively selected.

DNA sequence: TGTGCCAGCAGCTCACTAGCGGGAGGACGAGATACGCAGTATTTT. This yields the protein CASSSLAGGRDTQYF. This sequence uses TRBV7-2 and TRBJ2-3; 12 central bases correspond to TRBD2. Here V drops 4 bases and J drops 5 bases, and the junction holds 4 bases not matched to any gene. From the cysteine through the phenylalanine, the CDR3 covers 15 amino acids. Only the CDR3 part of the read is kept: 45 bases, read in frame from the first base. Via the germline V gene, CDR1 is SGHTA and CDR2 FQGNSA.